This section outlines one T cell receptor (beta chain) sequence together with its context. The data were taken from a study of blood T cell repertoires in COVID-19. Study-level information: Two negative PCRs, clearance, or symptom resolution characterized the recovered Cohort 3 donors. Acute and convalescent COVID-19 samples came from the United States, Italy and Spain.

V lost 6 bases and J 4 bases, leaving 15 bases between the germline ends. Germline V gene lookup returns CDR1 MDHEN and CDR2 SYDVKM. The CDR3 runs to 15 residues. Assay used: immunoSEQ multiplex PCR; TCRdb lists only in-frame clones, some missing. Among roughly 210,000 clones, about nine tenths were seen once, and the ten largest hold 7% to 7.5%. The participants were between roughly 18 and 100 years old and came from under 25 US areas. In assigning cohorts, the study relied on participant-reported clinical history. The chain links TRBV28 to TRBJ2-2; D may be TRBD1 (6 bases). This clonotype was sampled from a man aged 30 to 39 in a cohort exposed to, infected with or recovered from COVID-19 (not recorded which). Sequencing used PBMCs or T cells enriched from blood (not recorded which). The CDR3 region has the DNA TGTGCCAGCAGCCTCTACAGGGCGGGCACCGGGGAGCTGTTTTTT. Translation: CASSLYRAGTGELFF. The whole variable domain, filled in from reference TRBV28 and TRBJ2-2, reads DVKVTQSSRYLVKRTGEKVFLECVQDMDHENMFWYRQDPGLGLRLIYFSYDVKMKEKGDIPEGYSVSREKKERFSLILESASTNQTSMYLCASSLYRAGTGELFFGEGSRLTVL.